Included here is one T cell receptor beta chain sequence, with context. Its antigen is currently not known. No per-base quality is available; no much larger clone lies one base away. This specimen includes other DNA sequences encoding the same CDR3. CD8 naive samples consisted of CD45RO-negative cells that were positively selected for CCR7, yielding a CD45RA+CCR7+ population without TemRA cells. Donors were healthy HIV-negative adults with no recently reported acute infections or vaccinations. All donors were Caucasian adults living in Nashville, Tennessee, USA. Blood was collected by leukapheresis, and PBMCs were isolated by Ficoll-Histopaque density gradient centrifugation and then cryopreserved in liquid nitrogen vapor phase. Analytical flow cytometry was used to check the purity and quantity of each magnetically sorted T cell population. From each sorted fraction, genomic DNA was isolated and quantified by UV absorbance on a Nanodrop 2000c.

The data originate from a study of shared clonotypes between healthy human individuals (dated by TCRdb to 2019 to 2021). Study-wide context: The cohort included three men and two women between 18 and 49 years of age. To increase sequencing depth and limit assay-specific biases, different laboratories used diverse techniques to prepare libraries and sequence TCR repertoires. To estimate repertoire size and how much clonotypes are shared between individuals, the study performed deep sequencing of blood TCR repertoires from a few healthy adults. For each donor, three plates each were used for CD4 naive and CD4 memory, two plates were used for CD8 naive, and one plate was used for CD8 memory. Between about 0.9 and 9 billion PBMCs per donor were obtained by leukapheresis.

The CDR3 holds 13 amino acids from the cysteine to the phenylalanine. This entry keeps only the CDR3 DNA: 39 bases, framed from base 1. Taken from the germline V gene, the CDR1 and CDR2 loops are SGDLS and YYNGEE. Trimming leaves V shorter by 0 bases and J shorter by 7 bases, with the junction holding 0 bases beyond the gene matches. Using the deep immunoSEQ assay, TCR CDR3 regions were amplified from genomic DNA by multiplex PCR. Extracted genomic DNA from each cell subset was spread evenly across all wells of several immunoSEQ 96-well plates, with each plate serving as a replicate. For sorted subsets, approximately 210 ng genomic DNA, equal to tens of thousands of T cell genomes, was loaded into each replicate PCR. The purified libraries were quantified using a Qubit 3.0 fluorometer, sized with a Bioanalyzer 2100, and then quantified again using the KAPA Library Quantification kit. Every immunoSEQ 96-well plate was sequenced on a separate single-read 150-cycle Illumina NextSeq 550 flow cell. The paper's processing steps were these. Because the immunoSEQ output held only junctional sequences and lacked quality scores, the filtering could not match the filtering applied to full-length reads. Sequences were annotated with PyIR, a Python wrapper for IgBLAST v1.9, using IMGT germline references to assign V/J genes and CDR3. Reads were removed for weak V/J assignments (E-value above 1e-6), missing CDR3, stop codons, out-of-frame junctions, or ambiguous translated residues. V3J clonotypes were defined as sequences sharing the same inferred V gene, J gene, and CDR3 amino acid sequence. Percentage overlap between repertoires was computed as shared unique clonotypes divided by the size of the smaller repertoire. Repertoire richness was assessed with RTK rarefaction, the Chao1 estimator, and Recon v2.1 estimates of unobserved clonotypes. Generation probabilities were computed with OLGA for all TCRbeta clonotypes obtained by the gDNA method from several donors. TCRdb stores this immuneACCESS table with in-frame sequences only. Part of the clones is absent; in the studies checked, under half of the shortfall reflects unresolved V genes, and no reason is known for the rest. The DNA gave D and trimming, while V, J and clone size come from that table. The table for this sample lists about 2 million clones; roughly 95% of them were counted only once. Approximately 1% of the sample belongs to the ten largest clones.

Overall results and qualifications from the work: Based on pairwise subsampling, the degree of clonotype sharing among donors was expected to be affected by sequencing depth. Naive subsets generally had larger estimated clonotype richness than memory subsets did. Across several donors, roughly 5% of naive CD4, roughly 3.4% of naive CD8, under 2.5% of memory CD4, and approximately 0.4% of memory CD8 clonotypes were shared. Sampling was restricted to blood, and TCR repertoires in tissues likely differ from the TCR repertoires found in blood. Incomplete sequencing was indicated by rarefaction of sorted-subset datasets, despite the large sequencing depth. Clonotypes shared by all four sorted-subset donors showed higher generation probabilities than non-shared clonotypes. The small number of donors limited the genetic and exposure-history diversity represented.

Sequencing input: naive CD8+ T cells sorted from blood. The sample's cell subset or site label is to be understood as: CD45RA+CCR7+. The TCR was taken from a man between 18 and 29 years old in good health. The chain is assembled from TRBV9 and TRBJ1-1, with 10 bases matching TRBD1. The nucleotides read TGTGCCAGCAGCGTAGGGGACAGGGGTGAAGCTTTCTTT. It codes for CASSVGDRGEAFF.